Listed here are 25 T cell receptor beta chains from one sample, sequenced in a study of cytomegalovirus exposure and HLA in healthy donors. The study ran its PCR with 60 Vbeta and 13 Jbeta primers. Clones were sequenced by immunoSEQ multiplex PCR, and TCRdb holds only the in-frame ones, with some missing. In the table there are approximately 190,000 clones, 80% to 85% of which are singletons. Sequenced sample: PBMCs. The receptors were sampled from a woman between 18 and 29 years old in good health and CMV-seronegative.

CDR3 coding DNA: TGTGCCAGCAGTCACCCGGGTCACGGAGACACTGAAGCTTTCTTT. It yields the protein CASSHPGHGDTEAFF. The rearrangement links TRBV6-1 to TRBJ1-1; D remains unclear. V lost 5 bases, J lost 3 bases, and 16 bases lay in between. Germline CDR1 MNHNS, CDR2 SASEGT. This CDR3 has 15 residues.

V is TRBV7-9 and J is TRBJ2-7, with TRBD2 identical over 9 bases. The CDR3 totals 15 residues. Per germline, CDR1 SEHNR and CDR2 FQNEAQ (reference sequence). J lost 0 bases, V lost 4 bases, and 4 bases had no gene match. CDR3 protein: CASSSTSGISYEQYF. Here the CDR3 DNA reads TGTGCCAGCAGCTCGACTAGCGGCATCTCCTACGAGCAGTACTTC.

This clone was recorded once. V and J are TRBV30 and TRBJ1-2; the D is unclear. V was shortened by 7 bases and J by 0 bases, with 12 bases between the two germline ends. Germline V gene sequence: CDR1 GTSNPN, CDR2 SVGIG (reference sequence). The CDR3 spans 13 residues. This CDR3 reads CAFSDGANYGYTF. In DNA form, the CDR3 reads TGTGCCTTTTCAGATGGTGCTAACTATGGCTACACCTTC.

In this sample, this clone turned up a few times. Written as DNA, the CDR3 is TGTGCCAGCAGTGAACCCTATGAGGGAAAGGAAACAGATACGCAGTATTTT. Translated: CASSEPYEGKETDTQYF. V is TRBV2 and J is TRBJ2-3, with D maybe TRBD2 (5 bases). The V end lost 2 bases, the J end lost 3 bases, and 18 bases lay between the germline ends. Per the germline V gene, CDR1 is SNHLY and CDR2 is FYNNEI. The length of the CDR3 is 17 residues.

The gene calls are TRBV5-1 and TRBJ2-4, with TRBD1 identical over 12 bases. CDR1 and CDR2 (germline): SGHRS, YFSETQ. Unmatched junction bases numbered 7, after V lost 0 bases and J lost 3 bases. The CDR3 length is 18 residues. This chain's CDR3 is CASSLVGTGGAGKNIQYF. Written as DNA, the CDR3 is TGCGCCAGCAGCTTGGTAGGGACAGGGGGCGCAGGCAAAAACATTCAGTACTTC.

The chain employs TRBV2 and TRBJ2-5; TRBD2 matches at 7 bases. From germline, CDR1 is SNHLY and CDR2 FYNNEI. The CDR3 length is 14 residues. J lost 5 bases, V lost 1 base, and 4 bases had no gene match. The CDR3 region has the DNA TGTGCCAGCAGTGAAGAACTAGCGAGGGAGACCCAGTACTTC. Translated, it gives CASSEELARETQYF.

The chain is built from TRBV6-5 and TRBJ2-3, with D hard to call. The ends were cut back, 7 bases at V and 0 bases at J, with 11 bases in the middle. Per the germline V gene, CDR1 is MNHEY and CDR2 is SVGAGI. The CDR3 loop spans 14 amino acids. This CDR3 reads CASKPGRSTDTQYF. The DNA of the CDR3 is TGTGCCAGCAAGCCAGGAAGAAGCACAGATACGCAGTATTTT.

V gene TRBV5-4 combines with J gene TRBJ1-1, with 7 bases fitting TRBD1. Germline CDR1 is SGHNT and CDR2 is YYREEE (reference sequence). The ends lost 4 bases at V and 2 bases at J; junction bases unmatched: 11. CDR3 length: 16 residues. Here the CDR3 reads CASSRPEQGFNTEAFF. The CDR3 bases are TGTGCCAGCAGCCGACCTGAACAGGGGTTCAACACTGAAGCTTTCTTT.

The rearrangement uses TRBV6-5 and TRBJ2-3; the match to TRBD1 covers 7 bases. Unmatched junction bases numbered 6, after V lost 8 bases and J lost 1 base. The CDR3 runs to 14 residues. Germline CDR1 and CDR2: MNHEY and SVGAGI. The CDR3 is CASGTGTGTDTQYF. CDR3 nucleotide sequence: TGTGCCAGCGGAACAGGGACAGGCACAGATACGCAGTATTTT.

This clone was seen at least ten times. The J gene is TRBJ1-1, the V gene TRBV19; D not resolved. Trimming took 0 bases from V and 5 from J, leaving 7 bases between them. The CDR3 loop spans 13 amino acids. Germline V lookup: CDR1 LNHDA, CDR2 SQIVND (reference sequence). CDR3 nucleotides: TGTGCCAGTAGTATAGAGAGGGCGACTGAAGCTTTCTTT. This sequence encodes CASSIERATEAFF.

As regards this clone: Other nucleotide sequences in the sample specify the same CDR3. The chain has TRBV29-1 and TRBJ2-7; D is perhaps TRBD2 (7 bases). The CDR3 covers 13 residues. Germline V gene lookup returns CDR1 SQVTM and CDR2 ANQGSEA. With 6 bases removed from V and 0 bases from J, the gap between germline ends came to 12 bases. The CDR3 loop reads CSVGGGSSYEQYF. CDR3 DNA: TGCAGCGTGGGGGGCGGGAGCTCCTACGAGCAGTACTTC.

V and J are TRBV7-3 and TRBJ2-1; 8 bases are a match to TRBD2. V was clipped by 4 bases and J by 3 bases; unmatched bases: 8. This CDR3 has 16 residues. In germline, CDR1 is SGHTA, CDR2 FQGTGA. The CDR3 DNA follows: TGTGCCAGCAGCTCCGCCGGGGGGGCCGACTACAATGAGCAGTTCTTC. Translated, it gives CASSSAGGADYNEQFF.

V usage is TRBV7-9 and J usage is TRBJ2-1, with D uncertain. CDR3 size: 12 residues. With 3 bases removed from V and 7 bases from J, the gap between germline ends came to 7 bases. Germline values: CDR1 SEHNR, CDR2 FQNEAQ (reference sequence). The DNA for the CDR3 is TGTGCCAGCAGCTTGGGCTATAATGAGCAGTTCTTC. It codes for CASSLGYNEQFF.

For the CDR3, the DNA is TGTGCCAGCAGGGTCGGGACAGTCTCTGGAAACACCATATATTTT. The encoded protein is CASRVGTVSGNTIYF. V and J are TRBV28 and TRBJ1-3; 7 bases agree with TRBD1. The CDR3 sequence is 15 residues long. Germline assignment: CDR1 MDHEN and CDR2 SYDVKM. V dropped 6 bases and J dropped 0; count of bases not matched to a gene: 5.

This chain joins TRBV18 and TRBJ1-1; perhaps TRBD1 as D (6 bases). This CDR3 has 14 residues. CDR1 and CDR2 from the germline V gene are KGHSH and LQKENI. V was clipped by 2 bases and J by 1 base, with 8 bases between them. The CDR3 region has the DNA TGTGCCAGCTCACCAAGGGGGTCGAACACTGAAGCTTTCTTT. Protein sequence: CASSPRGSNTEAFF.

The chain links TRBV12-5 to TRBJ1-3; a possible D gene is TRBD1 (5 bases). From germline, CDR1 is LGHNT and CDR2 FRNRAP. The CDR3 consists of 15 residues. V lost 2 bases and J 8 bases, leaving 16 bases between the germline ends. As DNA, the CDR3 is TGTGCTAGTGGTTTGCTACTGGTAGGGGAGGACACCATATATTTT. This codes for CASGLLLVGEDTIYF.

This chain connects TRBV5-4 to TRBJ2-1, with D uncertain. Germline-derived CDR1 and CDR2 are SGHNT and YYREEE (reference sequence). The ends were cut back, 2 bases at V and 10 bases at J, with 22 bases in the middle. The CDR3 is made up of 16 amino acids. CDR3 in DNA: TGTGCCAGCAGCTTATCCCCTGTATCAAGAGAGTCAGAGCAGTTCTTC. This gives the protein CASSLSPVSRESEQFF.

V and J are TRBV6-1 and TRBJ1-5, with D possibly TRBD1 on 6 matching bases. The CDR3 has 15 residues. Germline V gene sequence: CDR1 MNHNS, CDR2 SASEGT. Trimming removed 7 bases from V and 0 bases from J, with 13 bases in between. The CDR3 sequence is CASTPSRGSNQPQHF. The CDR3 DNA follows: TGTGCCAGCACCCCTTCCAGGGGTAGCAATCAGCCCCAGCATTTT.

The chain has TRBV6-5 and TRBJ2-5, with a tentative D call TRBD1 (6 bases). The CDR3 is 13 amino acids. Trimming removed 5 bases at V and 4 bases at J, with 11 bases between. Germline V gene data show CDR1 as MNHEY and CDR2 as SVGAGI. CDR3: CASSTPGVETQYF. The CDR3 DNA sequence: TGTGCCAGCAGTACCCCAGGGGTAGAGACCCAGTACTTC.

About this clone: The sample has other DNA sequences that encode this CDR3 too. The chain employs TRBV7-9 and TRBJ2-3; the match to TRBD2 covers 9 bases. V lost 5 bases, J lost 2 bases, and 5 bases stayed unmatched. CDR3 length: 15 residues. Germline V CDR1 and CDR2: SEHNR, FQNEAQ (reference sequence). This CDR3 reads CASSLLAGDTDTQYF. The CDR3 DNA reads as TGTGCCAGCAGCCTATTAGCGGGAGACACAGATACGCAGTATTTT.

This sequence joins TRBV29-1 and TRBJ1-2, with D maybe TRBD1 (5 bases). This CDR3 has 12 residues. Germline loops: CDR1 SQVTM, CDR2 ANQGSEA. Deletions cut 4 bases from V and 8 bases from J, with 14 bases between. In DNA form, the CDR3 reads TGCAGCGTTGTCGACAGTAGGGGCGGCTACACCTTC. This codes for CSVVDSRGGYTF. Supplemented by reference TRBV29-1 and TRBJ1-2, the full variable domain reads SAVISQKPSRDICQRGTSLTIQCQVDSQVTMMFWYRQQPGQSLTLIATANQGSEATYESGFVIDKFPISRPNLTFSTLTVSNMSPEDSSIYLCSVVDSRGGYTFGSGTRLTVV.

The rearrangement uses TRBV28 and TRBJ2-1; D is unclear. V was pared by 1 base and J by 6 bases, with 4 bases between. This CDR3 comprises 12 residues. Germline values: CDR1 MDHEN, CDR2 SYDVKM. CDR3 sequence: CASSLSSNEQFF. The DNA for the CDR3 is TGTGCCAGCAGTTTATCTTCCAATGAGCAGTTCTTC.

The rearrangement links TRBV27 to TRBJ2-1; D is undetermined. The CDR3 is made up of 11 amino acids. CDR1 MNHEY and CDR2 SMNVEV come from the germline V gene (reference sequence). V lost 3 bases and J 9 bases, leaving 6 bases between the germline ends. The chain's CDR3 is CASSLTGEQFF. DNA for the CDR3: TGTGCCAGCAGTTTGACGGGTGAGCAGTTCTTC.

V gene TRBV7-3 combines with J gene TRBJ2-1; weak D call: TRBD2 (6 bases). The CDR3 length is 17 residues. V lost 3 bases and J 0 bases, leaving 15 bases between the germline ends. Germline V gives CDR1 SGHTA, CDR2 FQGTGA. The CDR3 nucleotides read TGTGCCAGCAGCTTTTGGGCGGGAACTAGCTCCTACAATGAGCAGTTCTTC. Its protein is CASSFWAGTSSYNEQFF.

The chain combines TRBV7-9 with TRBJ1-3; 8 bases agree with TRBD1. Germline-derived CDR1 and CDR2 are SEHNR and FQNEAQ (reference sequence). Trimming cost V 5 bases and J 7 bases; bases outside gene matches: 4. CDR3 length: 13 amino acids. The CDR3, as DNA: TGTGCCAGCAGCGTGGGACAGGAGAACACCATATATTTT. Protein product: CASSVGQENTIYF.